A single T cell receptor (beta chain) is shown here with its context. As yet, its antigen is unknown. The data were taken from a study of blood T cells in healthy people across ages. Study-level points and caveats: Investigators viewed diversity estimates from one million T cells as underestimates, the study reported.

PCR was performed a second time for about 7 to 11 cycles using a sample-barcoded 5' primer and a J-beta primer mix. Samples each returned at least 2.5 million CDR3-containing paired-end reads. TCRdb re-derived calls from the 5' RACE reads in MiXCR, one entry per CDR3 protein. The sample shows about 780,000 distinct CDR3 sequences, 46% of them seen only once. Per germline, CDR1 MNHEY and CDR2 SVGAGI. Deletions cut 0 bases from V and 7 bases from J, with 21 bases between. The CDR3 runs to 17 residues. The chain uses TRBV6-5 and TRBJ2-5; either TRBD1 or TRBD2 may fit D (7 bases each). This receptor was taken from a man older than 75 in good health. The sequencing sample was made of blood. DNA of the CDR3: TGTGCCAGCAGTTACTCGATGCGGGAGACAAGACAGGGGACCCAGTACTTC. Translated: CASSYSMRETRQGTQYF.